The rows below give T cell receptor beta chains drawn from one sample of a study of cytomegalovirus exposure and HLA in healthy donors. Clones were sequenced by immunoSEQ multiplex PCR, and TCRdb holds only the in-frame ones, with some missing. The sample holds under 100,000 clones; around 68% are singletons and the top ten take approximately 16%. The source material was PBMCs. The receptor source for this set is a middle-aged woman in good health and CMV-seropositive. Both conserved end residues are trimmed from each CDR3.

v_gene	j_gene	CDR3aa
TRBV5-1	TRBJ2-5	ASSLVASGRVQETQY
TRBV5-4	TRBJ1-2	ATTTGLNGYT
TRBV19	TRBJ2-5	ASSFGGVAGGGETQY
TRBV5-1	TRBJ2-3	ASSFSGRTTDTQY
TRBV27	TRBJ2-1	ASSRASGIVIEQF
TRBV2	TRBJ1-3	ASSSYRSGNTIY
TRBV11-2	TRBJ1-2	ASSSRGGDGYT
TRBV4-3	TRBJ2-1	ASSQEVGGRGEQF
TRBV10-1	TRBJ2-3	ASSLTGQGAGDTQY
TRBV27	TRBJ2-1	ASTSGSEQF
TRBV6-5	TRBJ2-5	ASSYPGLETQY
TRBV6-5	TRBJ1-2	ASSFYQGAWDGYT
TRBV28	TRBJ1-1	ASPKTTTENTEAF
TRBV7-2	TRBJ2-3	ASSLSGTDTQY
TRBV25-1	TRBJ2-7	ASRTTDTYEQY
TRBV6-5	TRBJ2-1	ASSYSGLAVNEQF
TRBV2	TRBJ2-1	ASRFRLAGVGDEQF
TRBV28	TRBJ1-2	ASSSGGPQGVAYGYT
TRBV10-3	TRBJ1-2	AIRLGQGANYGYT
TRBV7-7	TRBJ2-1	ASSWGRGGEQF
TRBV2	TRBJ2-2	ASGEAGGRTGELF
TRBV7-9	TRBJ1-2	ASSLGSAGFYGYT
TRBV28	TRBJ1-1	ASSEAGAENTEAF
TRBV4-3	TRBJ2-3	ASSQLRGQGFEDTQY
TRBV7-2	TRBJ2-2	ASSLVGQTPLF
TRBV5-6	TRBJ1-1	ASSFGGSVTEAF
TRBV28	TRBJ1-2	ASRPSGGGYT
TRBV7-2	TRBJ2-5	ASSLVGEGETQY
TRBV10-3	TRBJ1-1	AIRVSQEAF
TRBV27	TRBJ2-1	ASQTGKGQGQF
TRBV27	TRBJ2-1	ASSLFWAGVGYNEQF
TRBV19	TRBJ2-6	ASSLQGSGANVLT
TRBV4-1	TRBJ1-1	ASSQDTYTEAF
TRBV12-5	TRBJ1-1	ASGLVLGPGWRGTEAF
TRBV18	TRBJ1-2	ASSLGTGGGDGYT
TRBV5-1	TRBJ1-3	ASSLWVQGKSFRNTIY
TRBV7-9	TRBJ1-2	ASSLGGRRYGYT
TRBV30	TRBJ2-3	AWERNPRITSTDTQY
TRBV5-1	TRBJ2-2	ASSGRSGGNTGELF
TRBV28	TRBJ1-2	ASSSPGQGETNYGYT
TRBV6-5	TRBJ2-7	ASSYDRGPGYEQY
TRBV27	TRBJ2-1	ASSRKALGNEQF
TRBV6-5	TRBJ2-5	ASSYYAGIQETQY
TRBV15	TRBJ1-4	ATSRDPGAEKLF
TRBV10-3	TRBJ2-5	AISREGGPKETQY
TRBV4-2	TRBJ2-2	ASSQVGWGQNTGELF